The rows below give T cell receptor beta chains drawn from one sample of a study of graft-versus-host responses after intestinal transplantation. For these TCRs, the target antigens are not known. TCRdb's table, derived via immunoSEQ multiplex PCR, lists solely in-frame clones and lacks some. The sample includes 130,000 or so clones, around nine tenths of them seen just once. Sequencing used unstimulated CD4+ T cells sorted from spleen or lymph node cells, obtained before intestinal transplant. Receptors were obtained from a human donor who received an intestinal transplant. Both conserved end residues are part of each CDR3. Each record gives: CDR3 protein, CDR3 DNA, V gene, D gene, clone size, J gene. A D gene is named only where the DNA matches it firmly. The size of a clone is reported for some rows only, either as once, few or many, or as a class for expanded clones.

CDR3aa: CASSPRDSYEQYF
CDR3nt: TGTGCCAGCTCACCTCGCGACTCCTACGAGCAGTACTTC
v_gene: TRBV18
d_gene: NA
abundance: NA
j_gene: TRBJ2-7

CDR3aa: CASSNRGLPGAWNEQYF
CDR3nt: TGTGCCAGTAGTAACCGGGGACTTCCGGGAGCATGGAACGAGCAGTACTTC
v_gene: TRBV19
d_gene: NA
abundance: NA
j_gene: TRBJ2-7

CDR3aa: CASSSPSDRGTDTQYF
CDR3nt: TGTGCCAGCAGTTCCCCTAGCGACAGGGGAACAGATACGCAGTATTTT
v_gene: TRBV6-5
d_gene: TRBD1
abundance: NA
j_gene: TRBJ2-3

CDR3aa: CASGDLGAF
CDR3nt: TGTGCCAGCGGGGACTTGGGGGCCTTC
v_gene: TRBV19
d_gene: NA
abundance: NA
j_gene: TRBJ1-2

CDR3aa: CASSRLAGFCNEQFF
CDR3nt: TGTGCCAGCAGCCGACTAGCGGGTTTTTGTAATGAGCAGTTCTTC
v_gene: TRBV7-9
d_gene: TRBD2
abundance: NA
j_gene: TRBJ2-1

CDR3aa: CAISESKRESRETQYF
CDR3nt: TGTGCCATCAGTGAGTCAAAGCGGGAGAGTCGGGAGACCCAGTACTTC
v_gene: TRBV10-3
d_gene: TRBD2
abundance: NA
j_gene: TRBJ2-5

CDR3aa: CAISGTQTVSSTDTQYF
CDR3nt: TGTGCCATCAGTGGGACCCAGACAGTATCGAGCACAGATACGCAGTATTTT
v_gene: TRBV10-3
d_gene: NA
abundance: NA
j_gene: TRBJ2-3

CDR3aa: CSASDLVALFF
CDR3nt: TGCAGTGCTAGTGACCTGGTTGCCTTGTTCTTC
v_gene: TRBV20-1
d_gene: NA
abundance: NA
j_gene: TRBJ2-1

CDR3aa: CASSPRDTEAFF
CDR3nt: TGCGCCAGCAGTCCGCGGGACACTGAAGCTTTCTTT
v_gene: TRBV23-1
d_gene: NA
abundance: few
j_gene: TRBJ1-1

CDR3aa: CAWRGPGLAVYNEQFF
CDR3nt: TGTGCCTGGAGGGGACCGGGACTAGCGGTCTACAATGAGCAGTTCTTC
v_gene: TRBV30
d_gene: TRBD2
abundance: NA
j_gene: TRBJ2-1

CDR3aa: CATSRVTGTSGAYEQYF
CDR3nt: TGTGCCACCAGCAGAGTGACCGGGACTAGCGGAGCCTACGAGCAGTACTTC
v_gene: TRBV15
d_gene: TRBD2
abundance: NA
j_gene: TRBJ2-7

CDR3aa: CASSPKGPEQYF
CDR3nt: TGTGCCAGCTCCCCAAAAGGGCCCGAGCAGTACTTC
v_gene: TRBV6-6
d_gene: NA
abundance: NA
j_gene: TRBJ2-7

CDR3aa: CASSQKGGNTEAFF
CDR3nt: TGTGCCAGCAGCCAAAAGGGAGGGAACACTGAAGCTTTCTTT
v_gene: TRBV14
d_gene: NA
abundance: NA
j_gene: TRBJ1-1

CDR3aa: CASSLMLLEGNIQYF
CDR3nt: TGTGCCAGCAGCTTGATGCTACTAGAAGGAAACATTCAGTACTTC
v_gene: TRBV5-5
d_gene: NA
abundance: NA
j_gene: TRBJ2-4

CDR3aa: CASSLGQNSYEQYF
CDR3nt: TGTGCCAGCAGCTTAGGACAAAACTCCTACGAGCAGTACTTC
v_gene: TRBV11-1
d_gene: NA
abundance: NA
j_gene: TRBJ2-7

CDR3aa: CASRSYEQYF
CDR3nt: TGTGCCAGCAGGTCCTACGAGCAGTACTTC
v_gene: TRBV14
d_gene: NA
abundance: few
j_gene: TRBJ2-7

CDR3aa: CSVLGADRAAKNIQYF
CDR3nt: TGCAGCGTCCTCGGTGCAGACAGGGCCGCCAAAAACATTCAGTACTTC
v_gene: TRBV29-1
d_gene: TRBD1
abundance: once
j_gene: TRBJ2-4

CDR3aa: CATSRVSGSSDTQYF
CDR3nt: TGTGCCACCAGCAGGGTTAGCGGGAGTAGTGATACGCAGTATTTT
v_gene: TRBV15
d_gene: TRBD2
abundance: NA
j_gene: TRBJ2-3

CDR3aa: CASSLWQGEPQETQYF
CDR3nt: TGCGCCAGCAGCTTGTGGCAGGGGGAACCCCAAGAGACCCAGTACTTC
v_gene: TRBV5-1
d_gene: TRBD1
abundance: once
j_gene: TRBJ2-5

CDR3aa: CASSLLGILGAPGANVLTF
CDR3nt: TGTGCCAGCAGCCTATTAGGTATTTTGGGAGCCCCCGGGGCCAACGTCCTGACTTTC
v_gene: TRBV11-2
d_gene: NA
abundance: NA
j_gene: TRBJ2-6

CDR3aa: CSVEVQGGTDTQYF
CDR3nt: TGCAGCGTTGAAGTGCAGGGAGGAACAGATACGCAGTATTTT
v_gene: TRBV29-1
d_gene: NA
abundance: NA
j_gene: TRBJ2-3

CDR3aa: CASSAGQSYEQYF
CDR3nt: TGTGCCAGCAGCGCGGGACAGTCCTACGAGCAGTACTTC
v_gene: TRBV5-4
d_gene: NA
abundance: NA
j_gene: TRBJ2-7

CDR3aa: CASSFRHQTATTDTQYF
CDR3nt: TGTGCCAGCAGCTTTCGCCATCAGACGGCAACCACAGATACGCAGTATTTT
v_gene: TRBV11-2
d_gene: NA
abundance: NA
j_gene: TRBJ2-3

CDR3aa: CASSGGLEQYF
CDR3nt: TGTGCCAGCAGCGGGGGCCTCGAGCAGTACTTC
v_gene: TRBV11-2
d_gene: NA
abundance: once
j_gene: TRBJ2-7

CDR3aa: CASSLTGANEQFF
CDR3nt: TGCGCCAGCAGCTTGACAGGGGCCAATGAGCAGTTCTTC
v_gene: TRBV5-1
d_gene: TRBD1
abundance: NA
j_gene: TRBJ2-1

CDR3aa: CASSLVPGGAYNEQFF
CDR3nt: TGCGCCAGCAGCTTGGTCCCAGGCGGGGCTTACAATGAGCAGTTCTTC
v_gene: TRBV5-1
d_gene: NA
abundance: NA
j_gene: TRBJ2-1

CDR3aa: CASSIAGGGNYGYTF
CDR3nt: TGTGCCAGTAGTATAGCGGGGGGCGGAAACTATGGCTACACCTTC
v_gene: TRBV19
d_gene: NA
abundance: NA
j_gene: TRBJ1-2

CDR3aa: CASSWSGTGGARNTEAFF
CDR3nt: TGTGCCAGCAGTTGGTCCGGGACAGGGGGCGCGAGGAACACTGAAGCTTTCTTT
v_gene: TRBV27
d_gene: TRBD1
abundance: NA
j_gene: TRBJ1-1

CDR3aa: CASGFYEQYF
CDR3nt: TGTGCCAGCGGGTTCTACGAGCAGTACTTC
v_gene: TRBV28
d_gene: NA
abundance: once
j_gene: TRBJ2-7

CDR3aa: CASSSPTQAFF
CDR3nt: TGTGCCAGCAGTTCACCCACACAAGCTTTCTTT
v_gene: TRBV28
d_gene: NA
abundance: NA
j_gene: TRBJ1-1

CDR3aa: CASSYLQGALNEQYF
CDR3nt: TGTGCCAGCAGTTACTTGCAGGGGGCTTTAAACGAGCAGTACTTC
v_gene: TRBV6-5
d_gene: TRBD1
abundance: NA
j_gene: TRBJ2-7

CDR3aa: CASSAGTGLRKTEAFF
CDR3nt: TGTGCCAGTAGTGCCGGGACAGGATTGCGAAAGACTGAAGCTTTCTTT
v_gene: TRBV19
d_gene: TRBD1
abundance: NA
j_gene: TRBJ1-1

CDR3aa: CATKNQKGARYEQYF
CDR3nt: TGTGCCACCAAAAACCAGAAGGGGGCCAGATACGAGCAGTACTTC
v_gene: TRBV28
d_gene: TRBD1
abundance: NA
j_gene: TRBJ2-7

CDR3aa: CASSPSGQGSGQPQHF
CDR3nt: TGTGCCAGCAGCCCCTCTGGACAGGGGTCTGGTCAGCCCCAGCATTTT
v_gene: TRBV7-9
d_gene: TRBD1
abundance: NA
j_gene: TRBJ1-5

CDR3aa: CASSSQGILFF
CDR3nt: TGTGCCAGCAGTTCACAGGGGATCCTGTTTTTT
v_gene: TRBV28
d_gene: TRBD1
abundance: NA
j_gene: TRBJ1-4

CDR3aa: CASSELETQYF
CDR3nt: TGCGCCAGCAGTGAATTGGAGACCCAGTACTTC
v_gene: TRBV10-2
d_gene: NA
abundance: NA
j_gene: TRBJ2-5

CDR3aa: CASSQRSVRFHNEQFF
CDR3nt: TGTGCCAGCAGCCAGAGATCCGTCCGTTTCCACAATGAGCAGTTCTTC
v_gene: TRBV14
d_gene: NA
abundance: NA
j_gene: TRBJ2-1

CDR3aa: CASKGQGYYNEQFF
CDR3nt: TGTGCCAGTAAGGGACAGGGGTACTACAATGAGCAGTTCTTC
v_gene: TRBV19
d_gene: TRBD1
abundance: NA
j_gene: TRBJ2-1

CDR3aa: CASSRTTSSYEQYF
CDR3nt: TGTGCCAGCAGTCGGACTACCAGCTCCTACGAGCAGTACTTC
v_gene: TRBV6-1
d_gene: NA
abundance: NA
j_gene: TRBJ2-7

CDR3aa: CASSQPTSGTELYEQYF
CDR3nt: TGCGCCAGCAGCCAACCGACTAGCGGGACGGAGCTCTACGAGCAGTACTTC
v_gene: TRBV4-1
d_gene: TRBD2
abundance: NA
j_gene: TRBJ2-7

CDR3aa: CAWSTRTRISEKLFF
CDR3nt: TGTGCCTGGAGTACCCGGACACGGATAAGCGAAAAACTGTTTTTT
v_gene: TRBV30
d_gene: NA
abundance: NA
j_gene: TRBJ1-4

CDR3aa: CASSPRRSGSSQSYEQYF
CDR3nt: TGTGCCAGCTCACCTCGGAGGAGCGGGAGCTCTCAGTCCTACGAGCAGTACTTC
v_gene: TRBV18
d_gene: TRBD2
abundance: NA
j_gene: TRBJ2-7

CDR3aa: CASSSYFRYEQYF
CDR3nt: TGTGCCAGCAGCTCCTACTTCCGCTACGAGCAGTACTTC
v_gene: TRBV27
d_gene: NA
abundance: NA
j_gene: TRBJ2-7

CDR3aa: CASSLWGQGARELFF
CDR3nt: TGTGCCAGCAGTTTATGGGGACAGGGGGCGAGGGAGCTGTTTTTT
v_gene: TRBV28
d_gene: TRBD1
abundance: NA
j_gene: TRBJ2-2

CDR3aa: CASSFDRNSPLHF
CDR3nt: TGCGCCAGCAGCTTCGACAGGAATTCACCCCTCCACTTT
v_gene: TRBV5-1
d_gene: NA
abundance: NA
j_gene: TRBJ1-6

CDR3aa: CASSLSRYSGNTIYF
CDR3nt: TGTGCCAGCAGCTTGAGTCGATACTCTGGAAACACCATATATTTT
v_gene: TRBV16
d_gene: NA
abundance: NA
j_gene: TRBJ1-3

CDR3aa: CASSPGTSGLYNEQFF
CDR3nt: TGTGCCAGCAGCCCAGGGACTAGCGGGCTGTACAATGAGCAGTTCTTC
v_gene: TRBV4-2
d_gene: TRBD2
abundance: NA
j_gene: TRBJ2-1

CDR3aa: CASSAGLAGKETQYF
CDR3nt: TGTGCCAGCAGTGCGGGACTAGCGGGGAAAGAGACCCAGTACTTC
v_gene: TRBV6-1
d_gene: TRBD2
abundance: once
j_gene: TRBJ2-5

CDR3aa: CASSLGTGMRNTEAFF
CDR3nt: TGCGCCAGCAGCTTGGGGACAGGGATGAGGAACACTGAAGCTTTCTTT
v_gene: TRBV5-1
d_gene: TRBD1
abundance: NA
j_gene: TRBJ1-1

CDR3aa: CASSQDPTSGRAGYNEQFF
CDR3nt: TGTGCCAGCAGCCAAGATCCGACTAGCGGGAGGGCCGGATACAATGAGCAGTTCTTC
v_gene: TRBV4-2
d_gene: TRBD2
abundance: NA
j_gene: TRBJ2-1

CDR3aa: CASSIRQGSNEKLFF
CDR3nt: TGTGCCAGTAGTATCCGACAGGGTTCTAATGAAAAACTGTTTTTT
v_gene: TRBV19
d_gene: TRBD1
abundance: NA
j_gene: TRBJ1-4